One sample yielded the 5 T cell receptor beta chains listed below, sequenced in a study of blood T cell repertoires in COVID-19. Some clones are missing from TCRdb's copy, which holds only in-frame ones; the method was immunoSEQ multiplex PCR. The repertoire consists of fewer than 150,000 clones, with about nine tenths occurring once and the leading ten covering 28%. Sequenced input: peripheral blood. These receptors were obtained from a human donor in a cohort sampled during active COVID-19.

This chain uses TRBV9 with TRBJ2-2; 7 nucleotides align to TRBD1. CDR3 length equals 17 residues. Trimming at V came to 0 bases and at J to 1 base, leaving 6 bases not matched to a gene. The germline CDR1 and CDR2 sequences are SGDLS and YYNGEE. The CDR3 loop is CASSVEVGGRNTGELFF. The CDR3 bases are TGTGCCAGCAGCGTAGAGGTAGGGGGCAGGAACACCGGGGAGCTGTTTTTT.

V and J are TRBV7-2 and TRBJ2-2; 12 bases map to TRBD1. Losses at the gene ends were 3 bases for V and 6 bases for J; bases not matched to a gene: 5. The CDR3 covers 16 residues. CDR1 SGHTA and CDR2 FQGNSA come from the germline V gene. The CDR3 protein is CASSLWDRGLAGELFF. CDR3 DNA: TGTGCCAGCAGCTTGTGGGACAGGGGGCTCGCCGGGGAGCTGTTTTTT.

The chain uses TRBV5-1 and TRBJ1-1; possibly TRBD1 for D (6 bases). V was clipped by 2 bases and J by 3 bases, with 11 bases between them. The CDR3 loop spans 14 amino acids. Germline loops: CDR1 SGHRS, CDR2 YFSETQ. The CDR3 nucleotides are TGCGCCAGCAGCTTCGGGGGGGCGGACACTGAAGCTTTCTTT. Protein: CASSFGGADTEAFF.

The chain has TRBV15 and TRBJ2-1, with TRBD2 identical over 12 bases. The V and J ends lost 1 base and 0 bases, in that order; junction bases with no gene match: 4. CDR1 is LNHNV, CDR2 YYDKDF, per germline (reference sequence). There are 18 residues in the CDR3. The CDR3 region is CATSRGILAGGSYNEQFF. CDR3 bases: TGTGCCACCAGCAGAGGGATACTAGCGGGGGGCTCCTACAATGAGCAGTTCTTC.

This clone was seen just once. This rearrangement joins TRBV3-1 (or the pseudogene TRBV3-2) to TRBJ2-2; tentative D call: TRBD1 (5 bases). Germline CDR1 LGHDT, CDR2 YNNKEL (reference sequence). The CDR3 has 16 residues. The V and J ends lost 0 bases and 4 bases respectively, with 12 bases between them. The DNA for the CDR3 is TGTGCCAGCAGCCAAGATCCAGGGTTGGGCACCGGGGAGCTGTTTTTT. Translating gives CASSQDPGLGTGELFF.